This T cell receptor beta chain was identified in a study of identical twins. cDNA molecules carried unique molecular identifiers, and template switching added a universal primer site. MiXCR, applied by TCRdb to the 5' RACE reads, yields one record per CDR3 protein. Of 240,000 or so distinct CDR3 sequences in the sample, around 7% are singletons; the top ten hold approximately 3.6%. General study findings and limits: Twin-shared out-of-frame alpha sequences were enriched for low generation probability. Weaker excess twin sharing was observed in beta out-of-frame sequences.

This clonotype was seen a few times. Its matching antigen is unknown. Germline assignment: CDR1 KGHSH and CDR2 LQKENI. The CDR3 contains 14 residues. Trimming left V 2 bases short and J 5 bases short, with 10 bases between. This sample also appeared in a second study, on yellow fever vaccine responses in identical twins.

Sequencing was performed on memory (CD45RO+) T cells sorted from blood. The receptor was isolated from a woman aged 18-29 years in good health. The chain links TRBV18 to TRBJ1-5; D remains unclear. CDR3 residues: CASSPMRDYQPQHF. The CDR3 bases are TGTGCCAGCTCACCAATGAGGGATTATCAGCCCCAGCATTTT.